This is a list of T cell receptor beta chains from one sample in a study of blood T cell repertoires in COVID-19. Method: immunoSEQ multiplex PCR; TCRdb's copy keeps in-frame clones and lacks some. Seen here are fewer than 65,000 clones, roughly 87% observed once, and the top ten hold around 10%. Sequenced material: peripheral blood. These receptors all stem from a human donor with acute or convalescent COVID-19. The donor label of this sample is uncertain. Both conserved end residues are part of each CDR3. The D gene is left open where the match is weak. Size is omitted from some rows. Given values are once, few, many or a class for expanded clones.

V	size	D	J	DNA	CDR3
TRBV2	NA	TRBD1	TRBJ1-5	TGTGCCAGCAGTGAAGTAGACAGGGTTCAGCCCCAGCATTTT	CASSEVDRVQPQHF
TRBV5-1	NA	TRBD1	TRBJ2-1	TGCGCCAGCAGCTTGACAGGGGACAATGAGCAGTTCTTC	CASSLTGDNEQFF
TRBV19	many	NA	TRBJ1-5	TGTGCCAGTAGTATGGGCTTTAATCAGCCCCAGCATTTT	CASSMGFNQPQHF
TRBV10-3	NA	TRBD2	TRBJ2-1	TGTGCCATCAGGGGAGGGGTTTACAATGAGCAGTTCTTC	CAIRGGVYNEQFF
TRBV19	NA	NA	TRBJ2-2	TGTGCCAGTACCAAACGGGGGACTCAGAACACCGGGGAGCTGTTTTTT	CASTKRGTQNTGELFF
TRBV18	once	TRBD2	TRBJ2-1	TGTGCCAGCTCACCACCCGGACTAGCGGGAGAGAATGAGCAGTTCTTC	CASSPPGLAGENEQFF
TRBV7-2	few	TRBD1	TRBJ1-3	TGTGCCAGCAGCGCGGACAGGGCAGGAAACACCATATATTTT	CASSADRAGNTIYF
TRBV3-1/TRBV3-2	NA	NA	TRBJ1-1	TGTGCCAGCAGCCAAGGGGCAGCCCAGGCTGAAGCTTTCTTT	CASSQGAAQAEAFF
TRBV9	NA	TRBD2	TRBJ2-5	TGTGCCAGCAGCCCTGGGGGGGGGTCTGGAGAGACCCAGTACTTC	CASSPGGGSGETQYF
TRBV3-1/TRBV3-2	NA	TRBD1	TRBJ1-1	TGTGCCAGCAGCCAAGGGGGGAGGGACAGGGAAGCTTTCTTT	CASSQGGRDREAFF
TRBV29-1	few	NA	TRBJ2-5	TGCAGCGTTGAAGACGGAGAGACCCAGTACTTC	CSVEDGETQYF
TRBV19	NA	NA	TRBJ1-1	TGTGCCAGTAGTATCACAGGGTCAGAAGCTTTCTTT	CASSITGSEAFF
TRBV3-1/TRBV3-2	NA	TRBD1	TRBJ1-1	TGTGCCAGCAGCCAGATGGGACAGGGGGGTGAAGCTTTCTTT	CASSQMGQGGEAFF
TRBV10-3	few	TRBD2	TRBJ2-7	TGTGCCATCAGTGAGTCGAGGGGGACTAGCGGGAGAATAGGGGAGCAGTACTTC	CAISESRGTSGRIGEQYF
TRBV19	NA	NA	TRBJ2-1	TGTGCCAGTACCCCCGGTATTGACAAGTACAATGAGCAGTTCTTC	CASTPGIDKYNEQFF
TRBV5-6	NA	NA	TRBJ2-2	TGTGCCAGCAGCTTGAGGGGGGGACCCCGGGTCACCGGGGAGCTGTTTTTT	CASSLRGGPRVTGELFF
TRBV18	NA	TRBD2	TRBJ2-3	TGTGCCAGCTCTCCCGGACTAGCGGGAGGGCAAGATACGCAGTATTTT	CASSPGLAGGQDTQYF
TRBV6-5	NA	NA	TRBJ2-7	TGTGCCAGCACCCCAGGGGCGGAGGAGCAGTACTTC	CASTPGAEEQYF
TRBV27	NA	NA	TRBJ2-2	TGTGCCAGCAGTATACAGGGAAGCGGGGAGCTGTTTTTT	CASSIQGSGELFF
TRBV9	NA	NA	TRBJ1-2	TGTGCCAGCAGCTTGGATACTAGTCGGGGCTACACCTTC	CASSLDTSRGYTF
TRBV28	NA	NA	TRBJ2-5	TGTGCCAGCAGCCGAGGCCAGTTCCAAGAGACCCAGTACTTC	CASSRGQFQETQYF
TRBV7-2	NA	NA	TRBJ1-2	TGTGCCAGCAGCTTCGCGACAGGCCTTAACTATGGCTACACCTTC	CASSFATGLNYGYTF
TRBV9	NA	TRBD1	TRBJ2-7	TGTGCCAGCAGCGCCGGGACAGGGTACAACGAGCAGTACTTC	CASSAGTGYNEQYF
TRBV5-4	NA	NA	TRBJ2-2	TGTGCCAGCAGCTTGAAATGGACTGAGAACACCGGGGAGCTGTTTTTT	CASSLKWTENTGELFF
TRBV28	NA	NA	TRBJ1-4	TGTGCCAGCAGTGGTACCTTAACGGTGGCGGGTAATGAAAAACTGTTTTTT	CASSGTLTVAGNEKLFF
TRBV27	few	NA	TRBJ2-3	TGTGCCAGCAGTTTGAACCTAGCGCTCACAGATACGCAGTATTTT	CASSLNLALTDTQYF
TRBV5-1	NA	TRBD1	TRBJ1-2	TGCGCCAGCAGCTTGGGGGACAGTTCCTATGGCTACACCTTC	CASSLGDSSYGYTF
TRBV30	NA	TRBD1	TRBJ2-2	TGTGCCTGGCGGCGGACAGGGACCACCGGGGAGCTGTTTTTT	CAWRRTGTTGELFF
TRBV27	NA	TRBD2	TRBJ2-1	TGTGCCAGCAGGAGGACTAGCGCGTACAATGAGCAGTTCTTC	CASRRTSAYNEQFF
TRBV5-1	few	NA	TRBJ2-3	TGCGCCAGCAGCTCGGACCTGGGTGGGGACACCTCCCAAGATACGCAGTATTTT	CASSSDLGGDTSQDTQYF
TRBV27	NA	NA	TRBJ1-3	TGTGCCAGCAGCAGACAGGCGGGGGGCTCTGGAAACACCATATATTTT	CASSRQAGGSGNTIYF
TRBV19	NA	TRBD1	TRBJ1-5	TGTGCCAGTAGTCACTCCCGGGACAGGGATAGCAATCAGCCCCAGCATTTT	CASSHSRDRDSNQPQHF
TRBV23-1	NA	NA	TRBJ1-3	TGCGCCAGCAGTCAATCGGAGCAGGGTAAGAACACCATATATTTT	CASSQSEQGKNTIYF
TRBV11-2	NA	TRBD1	TRBJ1-1	TGTGCCAGCAGCCAACAGGGGGGCACTGAAGCTTTCTTT	CASSQQGGTEAFF
TRBV27	NA	TRBD1	TRBJ1-4	TGTGCCAGCAGTTCGGCTCGGACAGGGGAAGGTGAAAAACTGTTTTTT	CASSSARTGEGEKLFF
TRBV19	NA	NA	TRBJ1-3	TGTGCCAGTAGTACCGCCACACCATCCTCTGGAAACACCATATATTTT	CASSTATPSSGNTIYF
TRBV10-1	NA	TRBD2	TRBJ2-5	TGCGCCAGCAGTGGGGACGGGGGGCAAGAGACCCAGTACTTC	CASSGDGGQETQYF
TRBV24-1	NA	TRBD2	TRBJ2-1	TGTGCCACCAGTGATCCCCCTAGCGGGAGGGACAATGAGCAGTTCTTC	CATSDPPSGRDNEQFF
TRBV5-1	NA	TRBD2	TRBJ2-7	TGCGCCAGTACTAAAACTAGCGGGGTCTACGAGCAGTACTTC	CASTKTSGVYEQYF
TRBV28	NA	TRBD1	TRBJ2-1	TGTGCCAGCAGTTTAAGGCGGTGGGGGACAGATGACAATGAGCAGTTCTTC	CASSLRRWGTDDNEQFF
TRBV27	NA	NA	TRBJ2-2	TGTGCCAGCAGTTCCCGACGGGGCGGGGAGCTGTTTTTT	CASSSRRGGELFF
TRBV19	NA	NA	TRBJ2-6	TGTGCCAGTAGTATTGGACGGGGCTCTGGGGCCAACGTCCTGACTTTC	CASSIGRGSGANVLTF
TRBV5-1	NA	NA	TRBJ1-1	TGCGCCAGCAGCTTGTCGCCAGGGCCAGCAGCCTCCTACACTGAAGCTTTCTTT	CASSLSPGPAASYTEAFF
TRBV9	NA	NA	TRBJ1-5	TGTGCCAGCAGCGTAGAAGGGAACGGGAACAATCAGCCCCAGCATTTT	CASSVEGNGNNQPQHF
TRBV19	NA	NA	TRBJ2-3	TGTGCCAGTCTCTCGGGGGGCCGGAGCACAGATACGCAGTATTTT	CASLSGGRSTDTQYF
TRBV6-1	once	NA	TRBJ1-2	TGTGCCAGCAGTGAATCGATAGGGAGGCGTTACTATGGCTACACCTTC	CASSESIGRRYYGYTF
TRBV6-5	NA	TRBD2	TRBJ2-3	TGTGCCAGCAGTTACTCCAATAGCGGGGGGGCAGATACGCAGTATTTT	CASSYSNSGGADTQYF
TRBV7-3	NA	TRBD2	TRBJ2-2	TGTGCCAGCAGCTTAAACCCAGCGGGAGCGAACACCGGGGAGCTGTTTTTT	CASSLNPAGANTGELFF
TRBV11-3	NA	NA	TRBJ2-2	TGTGCCAGCAGCTTAGGTGGGGAGCGGACCGGGGAGCTGTTTTTT	CASSLGGERTGELFF
TRBV24-1	NA	NA	TRBJ2-3	TGTGCCACCAGTGATAGGACCTTAGGGGGCACAGATACGCAGTATTTT	CATSDRTLGGTDTQYF